Sequencing of this T cell receptor beta chain was carried out in a study of cytomegalovirus exposure and HLA in healthy donors. The PCR used 60 Vbeta and 13 Jbeta primers. Sequencing was performed with immunoSEQ multiplex PCR; in TCRdb, only in-frame clones are kept and a portion is missing. The sample consists of some 130,000 clones, 80% of them appearing once. The study's findings and limits: Through in vitro validation, a few CMV-associated chains were shown to be specific for CMV antigens. Analyzed later, most CMV-associated TCR beta chains appeared HLA-restricted. A further, later analysis showed that HLA-associated TCR beta chains (compared with equally common others) were more clonally expanded.

With respect to this clone: The target antigen is unknown.

The material sequenced was PBMCs. This TCR was sampled from a man younger than 45 in good health and CMV-seronegative.

CDR3 DNA sequence: TGCGCCAGCAGCTTAACTAGCGGGAGCAATGAGCAGTTCTTC. This codes for CASSLTSGSNEQFF. This chain uses TRBV5-1 with TRBJ2-1; TRBD2 aligns across 11 bases. This CDR3 is built from 14 residues. The germline CDR1 and CDR2 sequences are SGHRS and YFSETQ. V lost 2 bases, J lost 6 bases, and 1 base stayed unmatched.